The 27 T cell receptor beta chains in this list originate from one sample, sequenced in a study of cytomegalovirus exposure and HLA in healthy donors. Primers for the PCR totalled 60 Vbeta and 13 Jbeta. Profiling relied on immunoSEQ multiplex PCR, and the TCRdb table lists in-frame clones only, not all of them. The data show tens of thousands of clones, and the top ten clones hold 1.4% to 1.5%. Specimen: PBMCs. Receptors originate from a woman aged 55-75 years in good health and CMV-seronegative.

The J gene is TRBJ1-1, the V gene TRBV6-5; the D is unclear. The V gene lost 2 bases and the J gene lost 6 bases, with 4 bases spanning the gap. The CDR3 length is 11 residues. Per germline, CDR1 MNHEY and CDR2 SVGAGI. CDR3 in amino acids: CASSYGPEAFF. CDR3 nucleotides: TGTGCCAGCAGTTACGGCCCTGAAGCTTTCTTT.

The CDR3 is CASTSGGEKLFF. In nucleotides, the CDR3 is TGTGCCAGCACCTCGGGGGGGGAAAAACTGTTTTTT. The chain combines TRBV28 with TRBJ1-4; the D gene is possibly TRBD1 (5 bases). This CDR3 has 12 residues. The germline CDR1 and CDR2 sequences are MDHEN and SYDVKM. Between the trimmed V and J ends, which lost 7 bases and 8 bases, there was a span of 11 bases.

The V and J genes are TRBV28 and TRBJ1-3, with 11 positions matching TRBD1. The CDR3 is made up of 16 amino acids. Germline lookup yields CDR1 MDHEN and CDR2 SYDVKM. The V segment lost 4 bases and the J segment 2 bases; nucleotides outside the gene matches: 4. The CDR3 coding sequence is TGTGCCAGCAGTTCGTCGGACAGGGGGCCTGGAAACACCATATATTTT. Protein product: CASSSSDRGPGNTIYF.

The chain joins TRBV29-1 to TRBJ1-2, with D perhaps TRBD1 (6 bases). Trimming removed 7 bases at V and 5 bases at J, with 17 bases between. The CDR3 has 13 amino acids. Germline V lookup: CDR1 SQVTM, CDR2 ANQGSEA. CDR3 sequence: CSDWDTTEYGYTF. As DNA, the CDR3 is TGCAGCGATTGGGACACCACCGAGTATGGCTACACCTTC.

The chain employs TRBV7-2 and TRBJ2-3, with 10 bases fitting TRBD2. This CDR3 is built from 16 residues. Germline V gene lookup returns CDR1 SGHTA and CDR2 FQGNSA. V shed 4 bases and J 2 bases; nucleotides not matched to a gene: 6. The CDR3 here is CASSSALAGDTDTQYF. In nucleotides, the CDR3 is TGTGCCAGCAGCTCCGCCCTAGCGGGGGACACAGATACGCAGTATTTT.

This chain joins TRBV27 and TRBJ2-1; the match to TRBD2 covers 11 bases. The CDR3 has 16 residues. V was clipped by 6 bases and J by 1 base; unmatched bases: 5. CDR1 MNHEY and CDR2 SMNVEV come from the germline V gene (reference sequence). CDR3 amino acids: CASRPLAGGSYNEQFF. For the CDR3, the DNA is TGTGCCAGCAGGCCCCTAGCGGGAGGTTCCTACAATGAGCAGTTCTTC.

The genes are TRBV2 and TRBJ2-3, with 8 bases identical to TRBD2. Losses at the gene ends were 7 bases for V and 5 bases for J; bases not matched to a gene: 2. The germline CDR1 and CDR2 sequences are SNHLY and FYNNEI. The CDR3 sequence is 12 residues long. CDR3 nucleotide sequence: TGTGCCAGCAAACGGGAGGGAGATACGCAGTATTTT. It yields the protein CASKREGDTQYF.

The CDR3 bases are TGTGCCAGCAGCGCCCTACATGAGCAGTTCTTC. Its translation: CASSALHEQFF. V and J are TRBV11-2 and TRBJ2-1; D is unclear. V gave up 5 bases and J gave up 8 bases, with 7 bases separating them. Per the germline V gene, CDR1 is SGHAT and CDR2 is FQNNGV. The CDR3 extends over 11 amino acids.

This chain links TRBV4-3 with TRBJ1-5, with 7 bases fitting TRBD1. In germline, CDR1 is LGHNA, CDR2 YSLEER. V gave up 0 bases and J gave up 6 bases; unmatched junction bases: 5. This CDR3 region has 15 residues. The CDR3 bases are TGCGCCAGCAGCCAAGATCTGACAGGGAGTCAGCCCCAGCATTTT. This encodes CASSQDLTGSQPQHF.

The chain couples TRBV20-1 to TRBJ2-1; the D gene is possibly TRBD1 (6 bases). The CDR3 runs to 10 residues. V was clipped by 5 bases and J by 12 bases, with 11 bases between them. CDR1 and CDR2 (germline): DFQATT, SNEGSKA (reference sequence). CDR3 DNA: TGCAGTGCTGTGGGGGCCGGGCAGTTCTTC. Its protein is CSAVGAGQFF.

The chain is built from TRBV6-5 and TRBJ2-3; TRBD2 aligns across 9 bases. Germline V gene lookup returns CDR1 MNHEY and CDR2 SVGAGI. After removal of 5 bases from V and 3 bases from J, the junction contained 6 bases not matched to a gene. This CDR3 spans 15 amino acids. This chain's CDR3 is CASSLSGSRTDTQYF. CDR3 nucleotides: TGTGCCAGCAGTCTTAGCGGGAGTCGGACAGATACGCAGTATTTT.

The DNA for the CDR3 is TGCAGCGTTCGACGGGGAGAGACCCAGTACTTC. It encodes CSVRRGETQYF. The chain has TRBV29-1 and TRBJ2-7; the D gene is possibly TRBD2 (5 bases). The end of the DNA is better explained by TRBJ2-5, so the J call may be wrong. Germline-derived CDR1 and CDR2 are SQVTM and ANQGSEA. The CDR3 covers 11 residues.

DNA for the CDR3: TGTGCCAGTAGTATAGATTGGCAGGCCGGTGAAGCTTTCTTT. As protein: CASSIDWQAGEAFF. The rearrangement uses TRBV19 and TRBJ1-1; no definite D call. Germline V gives CDR1 LNHDA, CDR2 SQIVND (reference sequence). This CDR3 has 14 residues. V lost 0 bases and J lost 7, with 12 bases in between. Based on the CDR3 plus reference TRBV19 and TRBJ1-1, the full variable domain is DGGITQSPKYLFRKEGQNVTLSCEQNLNHDAMYWYRQDPGQGLRLIYYSQIVNDFQKGDIAEGYSVSREKKESFPLTVTSAQKNPTAFYLCASSIDWQAGEAFFGQGTRLTVV.

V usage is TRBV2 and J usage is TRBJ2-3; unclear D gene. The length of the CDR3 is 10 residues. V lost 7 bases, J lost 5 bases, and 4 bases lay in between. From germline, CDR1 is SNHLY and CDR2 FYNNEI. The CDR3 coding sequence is TGTGCCAGCAATCGAGATACGCAGTATTTT. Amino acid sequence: CASNRDTQYF.

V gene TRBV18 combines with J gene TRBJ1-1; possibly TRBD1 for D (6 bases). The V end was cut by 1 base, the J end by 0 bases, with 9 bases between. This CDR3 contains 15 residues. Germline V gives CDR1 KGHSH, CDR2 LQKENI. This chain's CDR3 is CASSPQGELNTEAFF. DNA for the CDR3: TGTGCCAGCTCACCACAGGGGGAATTGAACACTGAAGCTTTCTTT.

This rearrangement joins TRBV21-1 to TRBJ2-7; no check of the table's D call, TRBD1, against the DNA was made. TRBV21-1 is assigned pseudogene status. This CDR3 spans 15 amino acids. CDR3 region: CASSKFRQGPTEQYF. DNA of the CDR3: TGTGCCAGCAGCAAATTTAGACAGGGTCCTACCGAGCAGTACTTC.

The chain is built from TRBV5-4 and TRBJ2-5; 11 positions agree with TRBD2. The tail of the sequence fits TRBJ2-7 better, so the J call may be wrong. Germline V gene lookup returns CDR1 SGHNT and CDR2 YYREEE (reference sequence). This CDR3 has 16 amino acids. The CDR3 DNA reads TGTGCCAGCAGCGCCTTGACTAGCGGGAAGAACCACGAGCAGTACTTC. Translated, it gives CASSALTSGKNHEQYF.

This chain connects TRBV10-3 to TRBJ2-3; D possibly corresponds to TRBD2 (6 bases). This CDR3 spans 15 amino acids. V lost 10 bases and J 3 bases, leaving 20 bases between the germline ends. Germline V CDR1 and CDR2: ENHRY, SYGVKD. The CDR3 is CATRPGLTKTDTQYF. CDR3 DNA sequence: TGTGCCACCCGACCGGGACTTACTAAGACAGATACGCAGTATTTT.

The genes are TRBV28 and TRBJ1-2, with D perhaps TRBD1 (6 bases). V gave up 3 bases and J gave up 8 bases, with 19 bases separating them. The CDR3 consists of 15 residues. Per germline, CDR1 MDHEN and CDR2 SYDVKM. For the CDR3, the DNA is TGTGCCAGCAGTTTTGTAGGGCCACAGGGCCACGGCTACACCTTC. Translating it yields CASSFVGPQGHGYTF.

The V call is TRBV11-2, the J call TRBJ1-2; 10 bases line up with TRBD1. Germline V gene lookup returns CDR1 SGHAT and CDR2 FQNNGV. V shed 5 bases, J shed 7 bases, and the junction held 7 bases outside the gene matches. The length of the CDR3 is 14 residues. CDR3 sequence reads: CASSPRQGAGGYTF. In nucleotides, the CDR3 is TGTGCCAGCAGCCCACGACAGGGGGCGGGTGGCTACACCTTC.

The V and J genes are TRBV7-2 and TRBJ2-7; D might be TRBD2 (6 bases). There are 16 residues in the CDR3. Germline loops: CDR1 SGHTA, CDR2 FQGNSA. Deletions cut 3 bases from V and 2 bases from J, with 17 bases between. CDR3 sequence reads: CASSLAGTGAPYEQYF. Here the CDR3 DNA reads TGTGCCAGCAGCTTGGCCGGGACTGGGGCGCCCTACGAGCAGTACTTC.

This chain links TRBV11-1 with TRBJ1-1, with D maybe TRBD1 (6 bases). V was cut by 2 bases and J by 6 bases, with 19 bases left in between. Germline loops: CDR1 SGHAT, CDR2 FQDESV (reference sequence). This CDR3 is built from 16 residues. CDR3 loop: CASSLTGKGASPEAFF. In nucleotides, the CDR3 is TGTGCCAGCAGCTTAACAGGGAAGGGAGCTTCCCCTGAAGCTTTCTTT.

This CDR3 reads CSVGNRVFSTDTQYF. The CDR3 region has the DNA TGCAGCGTCGGAAACAGGGTCTTTAGTACAGATACGCAGTATTTT. V usage is TRBV29-1 and J usage is TRBJ2-3; D is perhaps TRBD1 (6 bases). The CDR3 spans 15 residues. Trimming pared 6 bases from V and 3 bases from J, leaving 19 bases between. Germline CDR1 reads SQVTM; CDR2 reads ANQGSEA.

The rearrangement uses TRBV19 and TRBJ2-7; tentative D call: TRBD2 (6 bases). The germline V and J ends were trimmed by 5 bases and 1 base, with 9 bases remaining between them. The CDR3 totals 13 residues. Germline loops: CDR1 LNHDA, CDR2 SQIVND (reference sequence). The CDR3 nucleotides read TGTGCCAGTAGTCGTCGGGGGTCCTACGAGCAGTACTTC. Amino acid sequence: CASSRRGSYEQYF.

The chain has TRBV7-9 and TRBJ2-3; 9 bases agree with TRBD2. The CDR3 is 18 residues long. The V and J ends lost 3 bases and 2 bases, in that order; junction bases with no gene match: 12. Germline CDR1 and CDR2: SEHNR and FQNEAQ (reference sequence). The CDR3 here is CASSFLKSVAGATDTQYF. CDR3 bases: TGTGCCAGCAGCTTCCTCAAGTCAGTAGCGGGAGCCACAGATACGCAGTATTTT.

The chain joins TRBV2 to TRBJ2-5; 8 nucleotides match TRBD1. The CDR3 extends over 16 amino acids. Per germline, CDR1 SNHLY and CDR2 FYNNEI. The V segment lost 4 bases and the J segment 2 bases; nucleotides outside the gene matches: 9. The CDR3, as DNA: TGTGCCAGCAGTGTGGTGCAGGGGGCCAGGCAAGAGACCCAGTACTTC. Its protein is CASSVVQGARQETQYF.

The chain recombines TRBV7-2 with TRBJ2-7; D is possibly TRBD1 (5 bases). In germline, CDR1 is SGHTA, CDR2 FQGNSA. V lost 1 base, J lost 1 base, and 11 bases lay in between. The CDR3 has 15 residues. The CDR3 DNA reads TGTGCCAGCAGCTTAGAACCAGGGTGGTCCTACGAGCAGTACTTC. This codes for CASSLEPGWSYEQYF.